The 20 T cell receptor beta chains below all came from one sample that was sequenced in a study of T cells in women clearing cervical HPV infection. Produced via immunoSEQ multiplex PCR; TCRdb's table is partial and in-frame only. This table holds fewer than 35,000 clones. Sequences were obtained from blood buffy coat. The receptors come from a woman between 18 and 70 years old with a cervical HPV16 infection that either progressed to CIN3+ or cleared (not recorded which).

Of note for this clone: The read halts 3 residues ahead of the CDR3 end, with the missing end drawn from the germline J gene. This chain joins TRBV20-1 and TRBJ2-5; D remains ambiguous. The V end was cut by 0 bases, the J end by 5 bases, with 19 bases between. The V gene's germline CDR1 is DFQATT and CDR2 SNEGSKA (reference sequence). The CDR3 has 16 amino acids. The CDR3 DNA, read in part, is TGCAGTGCTAGAGACCTCCTTAGACTCGGAAAGGAGACC. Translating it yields CSARDLLRLGKET. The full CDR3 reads CSARDLLRLGKETQYF.

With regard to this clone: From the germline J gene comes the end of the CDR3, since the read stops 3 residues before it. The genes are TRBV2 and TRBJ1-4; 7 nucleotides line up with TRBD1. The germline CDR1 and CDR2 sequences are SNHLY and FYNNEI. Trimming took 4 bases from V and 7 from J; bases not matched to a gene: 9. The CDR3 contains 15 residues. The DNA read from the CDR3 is TGTGCCAGCAGTGTTATCGGACAGGCGGGTGAAAAA. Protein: CASSVIGQAGEK. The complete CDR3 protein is CASSVIGQAGEKLFF.

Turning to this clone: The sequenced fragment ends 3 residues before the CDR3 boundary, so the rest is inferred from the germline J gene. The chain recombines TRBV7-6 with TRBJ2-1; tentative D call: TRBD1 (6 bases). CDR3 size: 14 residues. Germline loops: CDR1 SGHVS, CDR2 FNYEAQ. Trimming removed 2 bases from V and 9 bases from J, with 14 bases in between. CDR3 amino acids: CASSLYTGISEQFF. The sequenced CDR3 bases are TGTGCCAGCAGCTTATATACAGGGATCAGTGAG.

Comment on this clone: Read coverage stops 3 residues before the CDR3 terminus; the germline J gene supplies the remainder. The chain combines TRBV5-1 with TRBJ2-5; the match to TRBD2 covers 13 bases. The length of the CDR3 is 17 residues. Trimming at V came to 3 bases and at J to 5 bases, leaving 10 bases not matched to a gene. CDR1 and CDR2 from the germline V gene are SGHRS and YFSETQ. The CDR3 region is CASSSGLAGRQGETQYF. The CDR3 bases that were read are TGCGCCAGCAGCTCGGGACTAGCGGGACGGCAGGGGGAGACC. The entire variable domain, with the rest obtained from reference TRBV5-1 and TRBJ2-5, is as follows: KAGVTQTPRYLIKTRGQQVTLSCSPISGHRSVSWYQQTPGQGLQFLFEYFSETQRNKGNFPGRFSGRQFSNSRSEMNVSTLELGDSALYLCASSSGLAGRQGETQYFGPGTRLLVL.

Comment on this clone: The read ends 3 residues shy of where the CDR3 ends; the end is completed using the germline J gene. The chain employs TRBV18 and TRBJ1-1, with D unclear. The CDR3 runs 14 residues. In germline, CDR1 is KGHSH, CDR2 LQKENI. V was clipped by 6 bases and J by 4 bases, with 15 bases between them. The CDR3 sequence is CASSPDPRGTEAFF. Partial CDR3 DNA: TGTGCCAGCTCCCCGGACCCACGGGGCACTGAA.

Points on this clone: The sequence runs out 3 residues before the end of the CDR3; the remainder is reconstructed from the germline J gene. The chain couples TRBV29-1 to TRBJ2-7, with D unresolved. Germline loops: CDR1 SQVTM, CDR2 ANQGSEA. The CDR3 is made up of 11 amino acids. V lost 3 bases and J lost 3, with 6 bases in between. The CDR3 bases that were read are TGCAGCGTTGACACGGGCTACGAG. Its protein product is CSVDTGYE. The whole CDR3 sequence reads CSVDTGYEQYF.

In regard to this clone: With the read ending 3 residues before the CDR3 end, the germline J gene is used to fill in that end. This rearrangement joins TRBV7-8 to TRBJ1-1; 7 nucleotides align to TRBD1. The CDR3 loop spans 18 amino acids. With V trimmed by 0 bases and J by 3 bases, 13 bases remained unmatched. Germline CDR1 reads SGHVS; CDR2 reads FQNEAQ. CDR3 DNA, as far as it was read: TGTGCCAGCAGCTTAGCCAAATACCAGACAGGGCCTTACACTGAA. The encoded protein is CASSLAKYQTGPYTE. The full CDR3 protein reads CASSLAKYQTGPYTEAFF. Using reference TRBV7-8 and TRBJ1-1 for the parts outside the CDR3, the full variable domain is GAGVSQSPRYKVAKRGQDVALRCDPISGHVSLFWYQQALGQGPEFLTYFQNEAQLDKSGLPSDRFFAERPEGSVSTLKIQRTQQEDSAVYLCASSLAKYQTGPYTEAFFGQGTRLTVV.

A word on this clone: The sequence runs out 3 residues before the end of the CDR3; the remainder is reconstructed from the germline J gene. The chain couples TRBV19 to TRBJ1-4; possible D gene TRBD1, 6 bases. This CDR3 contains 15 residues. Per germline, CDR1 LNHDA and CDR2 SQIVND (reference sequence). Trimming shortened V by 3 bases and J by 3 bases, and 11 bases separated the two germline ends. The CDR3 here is CASSIRQGPNEKLFF. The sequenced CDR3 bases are TGTGCCAGTAGTATCAGGCAGGGGCCTAATGAAAAA.

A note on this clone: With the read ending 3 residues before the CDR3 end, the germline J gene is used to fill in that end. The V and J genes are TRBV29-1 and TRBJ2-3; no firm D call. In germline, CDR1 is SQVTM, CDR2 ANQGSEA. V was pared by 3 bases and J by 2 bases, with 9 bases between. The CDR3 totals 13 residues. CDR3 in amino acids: CSVDFLYTDTQYF. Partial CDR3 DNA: TGCAGCGTTGACTTTTTATACACAGATACG.

The CDR3 reads CASSQNGMASGPGELFF. The DNA read from the CDR3 is TGTGCCAGCAGTCAGAACGGGATGGCTAGCGGGCCCGGGGAG. The rearrangement links TRBV6-2 or TRBV6-3 to TRBJ2-2, with TRBD2 matching over 8 bases. The read halts 3 residues ahead of the CDR3 end, with the missing end drawn from the germline J gene. Germline assignment: CDR1 MNHEY and CDR2 SVGEGT. This CDR3 region has 17 residues. After removal of 5 bases from V and 6 bases from J, the junction contained 14 bases not matched to a gene.

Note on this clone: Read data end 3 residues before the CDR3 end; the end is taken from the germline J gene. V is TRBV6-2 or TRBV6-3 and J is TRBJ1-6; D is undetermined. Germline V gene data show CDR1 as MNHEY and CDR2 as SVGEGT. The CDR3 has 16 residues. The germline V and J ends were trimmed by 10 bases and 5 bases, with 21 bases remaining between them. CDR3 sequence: CATYPDQKGHNSPLHF. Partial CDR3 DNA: TGTGCCACCTACCCTGATCAAAAGGGCCATAATTCACCC.

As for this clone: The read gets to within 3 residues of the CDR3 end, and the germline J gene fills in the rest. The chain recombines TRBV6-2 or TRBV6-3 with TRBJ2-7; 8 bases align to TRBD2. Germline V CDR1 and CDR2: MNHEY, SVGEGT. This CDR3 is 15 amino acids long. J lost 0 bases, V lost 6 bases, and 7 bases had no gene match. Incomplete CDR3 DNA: TGTGCCAGCAGCAGGACAGCGGGGGTCTCCTACGAG. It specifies CASSRTAGVSYE. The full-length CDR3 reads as CASSRTAGVSYEQYF.

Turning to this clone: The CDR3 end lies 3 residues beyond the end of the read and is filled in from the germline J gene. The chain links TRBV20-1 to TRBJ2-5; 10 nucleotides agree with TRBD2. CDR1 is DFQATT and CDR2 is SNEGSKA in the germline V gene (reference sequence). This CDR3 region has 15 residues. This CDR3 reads CSARVWVAGGDTQYF. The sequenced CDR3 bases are TGCAGTGCTAGAGTCTGGGTAGCGGGAGGAGATACC.

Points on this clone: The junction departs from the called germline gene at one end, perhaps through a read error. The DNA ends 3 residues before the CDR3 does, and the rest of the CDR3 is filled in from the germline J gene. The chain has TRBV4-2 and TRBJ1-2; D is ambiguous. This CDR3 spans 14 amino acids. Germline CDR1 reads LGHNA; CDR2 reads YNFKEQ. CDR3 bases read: TGCGCCAGCAGCCAAGATGACGGGGACTATGGC. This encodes CASSQDDGDYG. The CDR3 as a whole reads CASSQDDGDYGYTF.

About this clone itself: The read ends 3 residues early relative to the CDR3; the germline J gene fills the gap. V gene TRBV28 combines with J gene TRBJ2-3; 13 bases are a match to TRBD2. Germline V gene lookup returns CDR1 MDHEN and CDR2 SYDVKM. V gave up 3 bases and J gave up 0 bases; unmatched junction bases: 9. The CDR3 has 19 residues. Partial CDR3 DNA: TGTGCCAGCAGTTTCCTAACTAGCGGGAGGGCCGATAGCACAGATACG. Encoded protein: CASSFLTSGRADSTDT. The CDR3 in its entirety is CASSFLTSGRADSTDTQYF.

CDR3 residues: CASRADRAEGAFF. The DNA read from the CDR3 is TGTGCCAGCAGAGCCGACAGGGCCGAGGGA. The chain links TRBV2 to TRBJ1-1, with 7 bases matching TRBD1. From the germline J gene comes the end of the CDR3, since the read stops 3 residues before it. The CDR3 sequence is 13 residues long. CDR1 SNHLY and CDR2 FYNNEI come from the germline V gene.

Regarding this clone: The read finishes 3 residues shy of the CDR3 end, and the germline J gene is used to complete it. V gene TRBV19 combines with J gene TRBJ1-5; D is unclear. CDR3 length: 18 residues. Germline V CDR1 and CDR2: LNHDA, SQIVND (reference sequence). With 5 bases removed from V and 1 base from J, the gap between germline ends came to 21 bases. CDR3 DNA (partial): TGTGCCAGTAGTTTAAGCCGGGAGGATAGACTAAGCAATCAGCCC. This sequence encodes CASSLSREDRLSNQP. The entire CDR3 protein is CASSLSREDRLSNQPQHF.

The CDR3 spells CSATPAGGYQETQYF. CDR3 DNA, as far as it was read: TGCAGTGCCACCCCAGCGGGGGGGTACCAAGAGACG. This chain uses TRBV20-1 with TRBJ2-3, with 10 bases identical to TRBD2. The CDR3 end falls 3 residues outside the read, so it is completed with the germline J gene. Germline assignment: CDR1 DFQATT and CDR2 SNEGSKA (reference sequence). This CDR3 region has 15 residues.

The CDR3 here is CASRLPGSSHNEQFF. The CDR3 DNA, read in part, is TGTGCCAGCAGGCTCCCGGGTTCGAGCCACAATGAG. V and J are TRBV11-2 and TRBJ2-1; D is unresolved. The CDR3 end lies 3 residues beyond the end of the read and is filled in from the germline J gene. Looked up from germline, CDR1 is SGHAT and CDR2 is FQNNGV. V lost 6 bases and J 5 bases, leaving 17 bases between the germline ends. The length of the CDR3 is 15 residues.

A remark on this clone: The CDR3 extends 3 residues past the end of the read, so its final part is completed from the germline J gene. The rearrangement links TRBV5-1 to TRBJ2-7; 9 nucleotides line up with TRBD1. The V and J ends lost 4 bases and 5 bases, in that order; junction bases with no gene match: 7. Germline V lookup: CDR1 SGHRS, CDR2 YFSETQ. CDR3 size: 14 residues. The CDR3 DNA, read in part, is TGCGCCAGCAGCAACCCCGGGACAGGGAACGAG. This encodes CASSNPGTGNE. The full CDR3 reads CASSNPGTGNEQYF. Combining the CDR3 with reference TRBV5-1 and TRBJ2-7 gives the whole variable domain KAGVTQTPRYLIKTRGQQVTLSCSPISGHRSVSWYQQTPGQGLQFLFEYFSETQRNKGNFPGRFSGRQFSNSRSEMNVSTLELGDSALYLCASSNPGTGNEQYFGPGTRLTVT.